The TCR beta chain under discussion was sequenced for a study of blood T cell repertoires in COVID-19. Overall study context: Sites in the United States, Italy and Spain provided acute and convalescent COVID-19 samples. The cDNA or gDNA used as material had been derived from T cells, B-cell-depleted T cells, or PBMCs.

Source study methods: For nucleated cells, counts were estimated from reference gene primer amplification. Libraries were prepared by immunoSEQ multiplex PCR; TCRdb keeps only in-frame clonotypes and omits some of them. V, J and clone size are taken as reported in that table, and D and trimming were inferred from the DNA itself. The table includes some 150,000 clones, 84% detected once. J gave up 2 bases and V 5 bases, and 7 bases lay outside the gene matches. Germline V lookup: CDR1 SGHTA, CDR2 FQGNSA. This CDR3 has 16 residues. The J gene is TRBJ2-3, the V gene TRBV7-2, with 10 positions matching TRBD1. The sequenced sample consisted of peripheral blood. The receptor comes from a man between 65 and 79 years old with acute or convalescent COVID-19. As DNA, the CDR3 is TGTGCCAGCAGCCGCTTGGGACAGGGGTCCACAGATACGCAGTATTTT. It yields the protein CASSRLGQGSTDTQYF.